These 16 T cell receptor beta chains share one sample of origin, sequenced in a study of shared clonotypes between healthy human individuals. The table came from immunoSEQ multiplex PCR; TCRdb's copy has only in-frame clones and leaves some out. Among about 2,500,000 clones, approximately 92% were seen once, and the ten largest hold roughly 0.15%. The sequenced sample consisted of naive CD4+ T cells sorted from blood. As to subset: CD45RA+ positively selected. These receptors came from a man younger than 35 in good health.

The J gene is TRBJ2-2, the V gene TRBV5-1; TRBD1 aligns across 8 bases. The CDR3 runs to 16 residues. Per the germline V gene, CDR1 is SGHRS and CDR2 is YFSETQ. V trimming: 7 bases; J trimming: 1 base; junction bases outside the gene matches: 9. CDR3 region: CASSGQGFLNTGELFF. DNA for the CDR3: TGCGCCAGCTCCGGACAGGGCTTTTTGAACACCGGGGAGCTGTTTTTT.

V and J are TRBV30 and TRBJ1-1; D unresolved. This CDR3 contains 14 residues. Looked up from germline, CDR1 is GTSNPN and CDR2 is SVGIG (reference sequence). Deletions cut 0 bases from V and 3 bases from J, with 11 bases between. CDR3 region: CAWSVWKMDTEAFF. In DNA form, the CDR3 reads TGTGCCTGGAGTGTTTGGAAAATGGACACTGAAGCTTTCTTT.

Note on this clone: Other DNA sequences in the sample encode the same CDR3. The chain uses TRBV6-5 and TRBJ2-3; D call uncertain. Germline CDR1 is MNHEY and CDR2 is SVGAGI. V lost 2 bases to trimming and J lost 1 base, with 10 bases between them. The CDR3 runs 15 residues. The CDR3 DNA sequence: TGTGCCAGCAGTTACACCGGGCTCGGCACAGATACGCAGTATTTT. Translated, it gives CASSYTGLGTDTQYF.

This clone was observed a few times. This sequence joins TRBV14 and TRBJ2-1; tentatively, D is TRBD2 (6 bases). The germline V gene encodes CDR1 SGHDN and CDR2 FVKESK. With 0 bases removed from V and 3 bases from J, the gap between germline ends came to 12 bases. This CDR3 contains 16 residues. The CDR3 protein is CASSQEAGSGYNEQFF. CDR3 sequence (DNA): TGTGCCAGCAGCCAAGAGGCGGGTAGCGGCTACAATGAGCAGTTCTTC.

This chain joins TRBV28 and TRBJ1-1; unclear D gene. The length of the CDR3 is 14 residues. The V gene's germline CDR1 is MDHEN and CDR2 SYDVKM. Between the trimmed V and J ends, which lost 6 bases and 0 bases, there was a span of 11 bases. CDR3 sequence: CASRVTSMNTEAFF. CDR3 nucleotides: TGTGCCAGCAGAGTAACCTCCATGAACACTGAAGCTTTCTTT.

The chain carries TRBV6-6 and TRBJ1-1; D gene unclear. This CDR3 is built from 13 residues. Germline values: CDR1 MNHNY, CDR2 SVGAGI (reference sequence). The V gene lost 0 bases and the J gene lost 3 bases, with 5 bases spanning the gap. CDR3 coding DNA: TGTGCCAGCAGTTACTCGGTTGACACTGAAGCTTTCTTT. This codes for CASSYSVDTEAFF.

The V gene is TRBV7-6, the J gene TRBJ2-7; possible D gene TRBD1, 6 bases. V was cut by 5 bases and J by 9 bases, with 14 bases left in between. This CDR3 is 12 amino acids long. The germline V gene encodes CDR1 SGHVS and CDR2 FNYEAQ. CDR3 sequence reads: CASSPSGVGQYF. In DNA, the CDR3 is TGTGCCAGCAGCCCATCAGGGGTGGGGCAGTACTTC.

The chain is built from TRBV2 and TRBJ1-3, with D possibly matching TRBD1 (6 bases). The CDR3 spans 13 residues. V was cut by 7 bases and J by 6 bases, with 13 bases left in between. Germline CDR1 reads SNHLY; CDR2 reads FYNNEI. CDR3 DNA sequence: TGTGCCAGCATGGACAGCCTTCAAAACACCATATATTTT. Translation gives CASMDSLQNTIYF.

Comments on this clone: The same CDR3 can be traced to other DNA sequences in this sample. The chain couples TRBV29-1 to TRBJ1-1; the D gene is possibly TRBD1 (5 bases). The CDR3 length is 13 residues. The V end lost 1 base, the J end lost 0 bases, and 6 bases lay between the germline ends. Germline V lookup: CDR1 SQVTM, CDR2 ANQGSEA. CDR3: CSVEGTLNTEAFF. CDR3 DNA sequence: TGCAGCGTTGAAGGGACACTGAACACTGAAGCTTTCTTT.

As regards this clone: The same CDR3 can be traced to other DNA sequences in this sample. This CDR3 reads CASSPGTSGTDTQYF. In DNA form, the CDR3 reads TGTGCCAGCAGCCCCGGGACTAGCGGCACAGATACGCAGTATTTT. The genes are TRBV6-1 and TRBJ2-3; 10 nucleotides align to TRBD2. This CDR3 comprises 15 residues. Germline V gene lookup returns CDR1 MNHNS and CDR2 SASEGT. The J segment lost 1 base and the V segment lost 6 bases, leaving 4 bases of the junction unmatched.

The V gene is TRBV2, the J gene TRBJ1-5; D is unclear. Germline assignment: CDR1 SNHLY and CDR2 FYNNEI. The V end lost 6 bases, the J end lost 6 bases, and 18 bases lay between the germline ends. The CDR3 extends over 15 amino acids. The CDR3 coding sequence is TGTGCCAGCAGGGAGGGTGACGTCACGAGTCAGCCCCAGCATTTT. Protein product: CASREGDVTSQPQHF.

A note on this clone: This specimen includes other DNA sequences encoding the same CDR3. The genes are TRBV30 and TRBJ1-2; D not certain. Between the trimmed V and J ends, which lost 0 bases and 2 bases, there was a span of 7 bases. The germline CDR1 and CDR2 sequences are GTSNPN and SVGIG (reference sequence). The CDR3 has 13 residues. CDR3 protein: CAWSVSGNYGYTF. The CDR3 bases are TGTGCCTGGAGTGTTTCGGGCAACTATGGCTACACCTTC.

The V and J genes are TRBV6-6 and TRBJ2-2, with D tentatively TRBD2 (6 bases). Trimming left V 0 bases short and J 0 bases short, with 8 bases between. Germline CDR1 MNHNY, CDR2 SVGAGI (reference sequence). The CDR3 is 16 residues long. CDR3 residues: CASSYSAGTNTGELFF. CDR3 in DNA: TGTGCCAGCAGTTACTCGGCGGGAACGAACACCGGGGAGCTGTTTTTT.

The table lists this clone with a count of one. The chain joins TRBV6-6 to TRBJ1-2; 9 bases fit TRBD1. Trimming at V came to 5 bases and at J to 4 bases, leaving 5 bases not matched to a gene. Germline-derived CDR1 and CDR2 are MNHNY and SVGAGI (reference sequence). This CDR3 is built from 14 residues. CDR3 sequence (DNA): TGTGCCAGCAGTAATCCGGGACAGGGCTATGGCTACACCTTC. It encodes CASSNPGQGYGYTF.

V usage is TRBV19 and J usage is TRBJ2-5; 8 nucleotides agree with TRBD1. Germline-derived CDR1 and CDR2 are LNHDA and SQIVND (reference sequence). Trimming took 5 bases from V and 4 from J; bases not matched to a gene: 6. The CDR3 contains 14 residues. CDR3 residues: CASSSRTGSETQYF. The CDR3 DNA reads as TGTGCCAGTAGTTCCAGGACAGGGTCAGAGACCCAGTACTTC.

The genes are TRBV6-1 and TRBJ2-7; D is ambiguous. This CDR3 is 12 amino acids long. Per germline, CDR1 MNHNS and CDR2 SASEGT. Trimming took 2 bases from V and 5 from J, leaving 7 bases between them. The CDR3 loop is CASSENIHEQYF. The CDR3 DNA follows: TGTGCCAGCAGTGAAAACATCCACGAGCAGTACTTC.